This T cell receptor (beta chain) appears in the sequencing data of a study of CD4+ T cells in melanoma. Study-wide results and limits: A reported correlation linked neoantigen-specific CD4+ T cells to CD8+, macrophage and B cell function. Neoantigen-specific CD4+ T cells in melanoma reportedly had diverse differentiation states.

Only in-frame clones appear in the TCRdb table, and some are missing; sequencing was by immunoSEQ multiplex PCR. The sample lists about 110,000 clones; about 90% were seen once. The CDR3 extends over 14 amino acids. V was trimmed by 7 bases and J by 5 bases, leaving 16 bases between them. CDR1 is ENHRY and CDR2 is SYGVKD in the germline V gene. Of note for this clone: As yet, its antigen is unknown.

The genes are TRBV10-3 and TRBJ2-3; D perhaps matches TRBD2 (5 bases). Source material: peripheral blood. The sequence derives from a human donor with melanoma. The CDR3 nucleotides are TGTGCCATCACCGCCTCTCCCCGGGAAGATACGCAGTATTTT. Its translation is CAITASPREDTQYF.